This is a list of T cell receptor beta chains from one sample in a study of blood T cell repertoires in COVID-19. Using immunoSEQ multiplex PCR, the repertoire was profiled, and TCRdb retains in-frame clones only, with some absent. The data show about 160,000 clones, just under 80% seen once. The sample was peripheral blood. These TCRs come from a woman older than 75 with acute or convalescent COVID-19. The CDR3 runs from the conserved cysteine through the conserved F or W. A D gene is named only where the DNA matches it firmly. Rows may omit the clone size; those that give it use once, few, many or a size class.

size	V	D	J	DNA	CDR3
.	TRBV6-5	.	TRBJ2-1	TGTGCCAGCAGGGCTAGCGCGTACAATGAGCAGTTCTTC	CASRASAYNEQFF
.	TRBV10-1	.	TRBJ2-3	TGCGCCAGCAGTGAAGACCCTAGGCCAGATACGCAGTATTTT	CASSEDPRPDTQYF
.	TRBV12-3/TRBV12-4	TRBD2	TRBJ2-7	TGTGCCAGCAGTTTTAGCGGGACCGACGAGCAGTACTTC	CASSFSGTDEQYF
.	TRBV7-9	TRBD1	TRBJ1-4	TGTGCCAGCAGCGCCTACAGGGGGTACGGTGAAAAACTGTTTTTT	CASSAYRGYGEKLFF
.	TRBV7-9	TRBD1	TRBJ2-1	TGTGCCAGCAGCACCGGGACAGGGTTCTACAATGAGCAGTTCTTC	CASSTGTGFYNEQFF
.	TRBV29-1	.	TRBJ1-1	TGCAGCGTCGGAACGACAGCTTTGAACACTGAAGCTTTCTTT	CSVGTTALNTEAFF
.	TRBV27	TRBD1	TRBJ2-3	TGTGCCAGCAGTTTTGCTCTCCTACAGGGGGCCCGGACAGATACGCAGTATTTT	CASSFALLQGARTDTQYF
.	TRBV6-6	.	TRBJ1-6	TGTGCCAGCAGTCCCAGCGGCCAGGGGCGCCCGGGTAATTCACCCCTCCACTTT	CASSPSGQGRPGNSPLHF
.	TRBV30	.	TRBJ1-1	TGTGCCTGGAGTGTACTCCGTCCCGCCATGGGGAGCACTGAAGCTTTCTTT	CAWSVLRPAMGSTEAFF
.	TRBV5-1	.	TRBJ1-1	TGCGCCAGCAGCTTGGGTCTTTCTATGAACACTGAAGCTTTCTTT	CASSLGLSMNTEAFF
.	TRBV11-2	TRBD1	TRBJ2-1	TGTGCCAGCAGCTTAGTGGGACAGCACAACCTCTACAATGAGCAGTTCTTC	CASSLVGQHNLYNEQFF
once	TRBV19	.	TRBJ1-2	TGTGCCAGTAGTTCAGGAACCTATGGCTACACCTTC	CASSSGTYGYTF
.	TRBV3-1/TRBV3-2	.	TRBJ1-1	TGTGCCAGCAGCCTACAGGCCGCGGGGACTGAAGCTTTCTTT	CASSLQAAGTEAFF
.	TRBV6-1	.	TRBJ1-5	TGTGCCAGCAGTGAGGACAGTAATAGCAATCAGCCCCAGCATTTT	CASSEDSNSNQPQHF
.	TRBV7-2	.	TRBJ2-2	TGTGCCAGCAGCTTAGCGGGGGGGCCCACCGGGGAGCTGTTTTTT	CASSLAGGPTGELFF
.	TRBV24-1	TRBD2	TRBJ2-1	TGTGCCACCAGTGACAACGGACTAGCGTCAGATGAGCAGTTCTTC	CATSDNGLASDEQFF
.	TRBV9	TRBD1	TRBJ1-1	TGTGCCAGCAGCGCAACCGCCGGGACAGGGGCGAACACTGAAGCTTTCTTT	CASSATAGTGANTEAFF
.	TRBV21-1	.	TRBJ2-3	TGTGCCAGCAGAGACCGGGACAGGGGATCAGATACGCAGTATTTT	CASRDRDRGSDTQYF
once	TRBV5-4	TRBD1	TRBJ1-5	TGTGCCAGCAGCGGAGGGACAGGCTGGGATCAGCCCCAGCATTTT	CASSGGTGWDQPQHF
.	TRBV5-1	.	TRBJ1-2	TGCGCCAGCAGCTTGGGAGGGAACTATGGCTACACCTTC	CASSLGGNYGYTF
.	TRBV5-1	.	TRBJ2-5	TGCGCCAGCGGGTATGGGGAGGTCGAGACCCAGTACTTC	CASGYGEVETQYF
.	TRBV6-6	TRBD1	TRBJ2-7	TGTGCCAGCAGTTACTCCGACAGGGGCTACGAGCAGTACTTC	CASSYSDRGYEQYF
.	TRBV19	TRBD1	TRBJ2-4	TGTGCCAGTAGTACCCAGAGACAGGGGGCAATAGCCAAAAACATTCAGTACTTC	CASSTQRQGAIAKNIQYF
.	TRBV7-9	.	TRBJ1-5	TGTGCCAGCAGCCCGGGACTTGGGAAGATGGAGCCCCAGCATTTT	CASSPGLGKMEPQHF